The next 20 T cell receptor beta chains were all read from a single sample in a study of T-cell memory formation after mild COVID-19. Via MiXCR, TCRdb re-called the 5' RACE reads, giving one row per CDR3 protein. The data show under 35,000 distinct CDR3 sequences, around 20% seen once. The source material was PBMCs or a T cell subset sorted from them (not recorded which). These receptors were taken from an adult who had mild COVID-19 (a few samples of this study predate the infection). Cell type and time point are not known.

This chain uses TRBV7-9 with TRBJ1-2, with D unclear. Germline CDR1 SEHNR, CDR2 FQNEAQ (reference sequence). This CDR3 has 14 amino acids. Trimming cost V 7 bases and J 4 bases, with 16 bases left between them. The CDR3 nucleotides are TGTGCCAGCACCAATCCCGAGAGGGTCTATGGCTACACCTTC. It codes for CASTNPERVYGYTF.

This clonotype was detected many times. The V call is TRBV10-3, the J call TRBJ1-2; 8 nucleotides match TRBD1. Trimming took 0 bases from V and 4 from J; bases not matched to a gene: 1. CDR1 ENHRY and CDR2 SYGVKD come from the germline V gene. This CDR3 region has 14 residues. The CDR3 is CAISESTGAYGYTF. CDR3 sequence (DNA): TGTGCCATCAGTGAGTCGACAGGGGCCTATGGCTACACCTTC.

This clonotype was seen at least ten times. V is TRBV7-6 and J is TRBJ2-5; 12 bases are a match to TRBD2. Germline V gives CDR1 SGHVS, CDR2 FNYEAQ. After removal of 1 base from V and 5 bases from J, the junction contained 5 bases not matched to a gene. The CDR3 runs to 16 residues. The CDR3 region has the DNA TGTGCCAGCAGCTTAGGAGGGACTAGCGGGCCCGAGACCCAGTACTTC. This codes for CASSLGGTSGPETQYF.

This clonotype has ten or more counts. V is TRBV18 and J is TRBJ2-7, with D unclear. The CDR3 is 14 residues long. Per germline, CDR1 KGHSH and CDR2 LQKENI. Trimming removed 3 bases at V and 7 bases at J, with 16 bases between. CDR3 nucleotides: TGTGCCAGCTCACCCCCCGGACCTCGAAAAGAGCAGTACTTC. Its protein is CASSPPGPRKEQYF.

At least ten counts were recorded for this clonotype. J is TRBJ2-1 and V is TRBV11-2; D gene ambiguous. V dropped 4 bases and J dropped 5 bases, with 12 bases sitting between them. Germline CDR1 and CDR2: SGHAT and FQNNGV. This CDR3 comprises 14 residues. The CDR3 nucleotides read TGTGCCAGCAGCTCCAGACTGGGAAACAATGAGCAGTTCTTC. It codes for CASSSRLGNNEQFF.

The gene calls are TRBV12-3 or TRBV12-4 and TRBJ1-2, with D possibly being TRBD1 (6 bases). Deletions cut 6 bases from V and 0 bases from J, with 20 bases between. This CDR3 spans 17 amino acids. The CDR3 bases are TGTGCCAGCAGCAACAGGGTAGGATACCGTCCTAACTATGGCTACACCTTC. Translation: CASSNRVGYRPNYGYTF.

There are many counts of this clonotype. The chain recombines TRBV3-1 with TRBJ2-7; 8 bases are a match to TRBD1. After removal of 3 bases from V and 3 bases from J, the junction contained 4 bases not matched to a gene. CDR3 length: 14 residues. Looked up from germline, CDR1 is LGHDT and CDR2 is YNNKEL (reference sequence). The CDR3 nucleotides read TGTGCCAGCAGCCAGCCCGGGACAGGCTACGAGCAGTACTTC. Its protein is CASSQPGTGYEQYF.

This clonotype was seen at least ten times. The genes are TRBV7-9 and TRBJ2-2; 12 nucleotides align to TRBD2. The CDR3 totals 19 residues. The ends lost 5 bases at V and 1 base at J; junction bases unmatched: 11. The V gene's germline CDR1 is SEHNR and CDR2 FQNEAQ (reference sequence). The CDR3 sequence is CASSPMTSGGLLNTGELFF. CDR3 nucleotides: TGTGCCAGCAGCCCCATGACTAGCGGGGGTCTATTGAACACCGGGGAGCTGTTTTTT.

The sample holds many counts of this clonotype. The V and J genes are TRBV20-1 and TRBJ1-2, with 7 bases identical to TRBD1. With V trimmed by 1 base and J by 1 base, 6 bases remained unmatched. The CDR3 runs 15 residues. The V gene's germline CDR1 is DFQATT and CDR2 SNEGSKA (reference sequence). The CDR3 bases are TGCAGTGCTAGAGCGCCGGGACAGTATAACTATGGCTACACCTTC. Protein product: CSARAPGQYNYGYTF.

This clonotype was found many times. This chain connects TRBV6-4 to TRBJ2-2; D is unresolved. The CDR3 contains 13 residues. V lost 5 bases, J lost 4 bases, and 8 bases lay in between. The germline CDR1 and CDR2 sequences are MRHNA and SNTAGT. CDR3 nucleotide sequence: TGTGCCAGCAGTCCTATGGGCACCGGGGAGCTGTTTTTT. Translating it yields CASSPMGTGELFF.

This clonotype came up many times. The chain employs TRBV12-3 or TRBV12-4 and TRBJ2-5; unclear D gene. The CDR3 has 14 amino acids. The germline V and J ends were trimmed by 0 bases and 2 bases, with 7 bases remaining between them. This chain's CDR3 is CASSLAPIQETQYF. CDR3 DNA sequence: TGTGCCAGCAGTTTAGCGCCTATTCAAGAGACCCAGTACTTC.

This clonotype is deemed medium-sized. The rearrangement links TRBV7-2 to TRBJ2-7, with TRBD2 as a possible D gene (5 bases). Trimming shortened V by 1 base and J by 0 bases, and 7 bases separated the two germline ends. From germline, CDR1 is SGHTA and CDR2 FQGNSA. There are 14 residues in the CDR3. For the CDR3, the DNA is TGTGCCAGCAGCTTAGGGACTCACTCCTACGAGCAGTACTTC. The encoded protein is CASSLGTHSYEQYF.

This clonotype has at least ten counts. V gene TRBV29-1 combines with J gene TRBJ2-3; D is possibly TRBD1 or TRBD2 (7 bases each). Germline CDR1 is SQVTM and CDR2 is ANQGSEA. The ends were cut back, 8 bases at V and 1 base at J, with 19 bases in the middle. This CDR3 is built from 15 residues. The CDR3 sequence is CSYLPPGGGTDTQYF. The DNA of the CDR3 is TGCAGCTACCTACCCCCAGGGGGGGGCACAGATACGCAGTATTTT.

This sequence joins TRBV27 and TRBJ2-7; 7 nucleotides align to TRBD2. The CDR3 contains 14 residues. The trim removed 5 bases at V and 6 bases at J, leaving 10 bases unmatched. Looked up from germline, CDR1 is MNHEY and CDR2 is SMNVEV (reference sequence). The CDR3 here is CASSPGGGGSEQYF. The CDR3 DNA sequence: TGTGCCAGCAGTCCGGGGGGAGGAGGCAGCGAGCAGTACTTC.

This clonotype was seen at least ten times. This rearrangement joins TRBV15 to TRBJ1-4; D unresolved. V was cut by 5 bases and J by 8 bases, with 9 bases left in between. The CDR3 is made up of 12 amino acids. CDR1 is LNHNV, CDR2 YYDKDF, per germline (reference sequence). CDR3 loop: CATSGSREKLFF. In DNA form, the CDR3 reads TGTGCCACCAGCGGATCCAGGGAAAAACTGTTTTTT. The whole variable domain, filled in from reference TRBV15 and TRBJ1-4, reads DAMVIQNPRYQVTQFGKPVTLSCSQTLNHNVMYWYQQKSSQAPKLLFHYYDKDFNNEADTPDNFQSRRPNTSFCFLDIRSPGLGDTAMYLCATSGSREKLFFGSGTQLSVL.

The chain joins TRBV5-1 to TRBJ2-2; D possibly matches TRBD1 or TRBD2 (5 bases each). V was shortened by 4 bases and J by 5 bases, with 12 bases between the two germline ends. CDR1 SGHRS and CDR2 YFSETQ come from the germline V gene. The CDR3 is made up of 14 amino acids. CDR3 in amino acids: CASSREWGTGELFF. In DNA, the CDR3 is TGCGCCAGCAGCCGAGAGTGGGGGACCGGGGAGCTGTTTTTT.

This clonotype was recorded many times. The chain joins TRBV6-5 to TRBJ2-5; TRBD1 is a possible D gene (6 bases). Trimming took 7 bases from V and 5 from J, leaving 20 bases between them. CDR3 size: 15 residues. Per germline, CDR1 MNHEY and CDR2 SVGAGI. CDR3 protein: CASTTQGIGYETQYF. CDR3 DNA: TGTGCCAGCACTACCCAGGGGATCGGGTATGAGACCCAGTACTTC.

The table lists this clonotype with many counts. The CDR3 loop is CSVAGGIYNEQFF. CDR3 bases: TGCAGTGTTGCGGGGGGGATCTACAATGAGCAGTTCTTC. This chain links TRBV20-1 with TRBJ2-1; 9 positions match TRBD2. After removal of 7 bases from V and 3 bases from J, the junction contained 4 bases not matched to a gene. The CDR3 is 13 amino acids. Germline CDR1 and CDR2: DFQATT and SNEGSKA (reference sequence).

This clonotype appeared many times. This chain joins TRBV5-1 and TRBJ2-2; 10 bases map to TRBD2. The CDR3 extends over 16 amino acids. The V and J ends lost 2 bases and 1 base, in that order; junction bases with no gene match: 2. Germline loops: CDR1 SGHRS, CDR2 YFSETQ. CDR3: CASSLSSGGNTGELFF. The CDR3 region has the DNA TGCGCCAGCAGCTTATCTAGCGGGGGGAACACCGGGGAGCTGTTTTTT.

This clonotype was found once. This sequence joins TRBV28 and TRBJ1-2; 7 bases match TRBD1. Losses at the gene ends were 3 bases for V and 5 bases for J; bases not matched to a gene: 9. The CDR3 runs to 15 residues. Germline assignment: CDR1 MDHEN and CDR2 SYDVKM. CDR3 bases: TGTGCCAGCAGTTTCGACCGACAGGGAGGGTATGGCTACACCTTC. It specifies CASSFDRQGGYGYTF.